This record covers a single TCR beta chain. The data originate from a study of blood T cell repertoires in COVID-19. Across the whole study: Acute-phase and convalescent COVID-19 samples originated in the United States, Italy and Spain. T cells, B-cell-depleted T cells, or PBMCs supplied cDNA or gDNA.

Source study methods: Amplified reference gene primers provided the basis for estimating nucleated cell counts. Libraries were prepared by immunoSEQ multiplex PCR; TCRdb keeps only in-frame clonotypes and omits some of them. V and J calls and clone size are those listed in that table; D and trimming were worked out from the DNA. Among approximately 96,000 clones listed, more than 70% were seen once. Trimming cost V 0 bases and J 7 bases, with 15 bases left between them. CDR1 and CDR2 from the germline V gene are GTSNPN and SVGIG (reference sequence). The CDR3 loop spans 14 amino acids. The chain joins TRBV30 to TRBJ1-2; the D gene is possibly TRBD1 (6 bases). This sequence was found in a woman at least 80 years old with acute or convalescent COVID-19. Sequencing was carried out using peripheral blood. CDR3 DNA sequence: TGTGCCTGGAGTGTACTGGGGAACAGGGTTGGCTACACCTTC. This translates into CAWSVLGNRVGYTF.